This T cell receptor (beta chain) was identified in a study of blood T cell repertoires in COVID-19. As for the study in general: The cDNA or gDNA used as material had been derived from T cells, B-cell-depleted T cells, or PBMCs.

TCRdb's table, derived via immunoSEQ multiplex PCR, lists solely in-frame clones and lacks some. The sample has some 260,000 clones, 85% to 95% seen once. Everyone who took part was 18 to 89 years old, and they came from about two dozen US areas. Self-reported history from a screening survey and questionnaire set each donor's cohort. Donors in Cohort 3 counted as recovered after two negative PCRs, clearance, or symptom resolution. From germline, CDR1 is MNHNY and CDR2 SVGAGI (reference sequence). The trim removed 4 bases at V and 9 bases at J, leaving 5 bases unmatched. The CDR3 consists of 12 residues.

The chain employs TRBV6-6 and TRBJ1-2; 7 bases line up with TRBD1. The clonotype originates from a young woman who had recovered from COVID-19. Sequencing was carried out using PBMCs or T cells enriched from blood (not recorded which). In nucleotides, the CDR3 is TGTGCCAGCAGTTCATACAGGGGAAGCTACACCTTC. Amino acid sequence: CASSSYRGSYTF.